Listed below are T cell receptor beta chains from one sample, sequenced in a study of cytomegalovirus exposure and HLA in healthy donors. Profiling relied on immunoSEQ multiplex PCR, and the TCRdb table lists in-frame clones only, not all of them. The table includes fewer than 140,000 clones, under 80% detected once. The specimen sequenced was PBMCs. The receptors derive from a man in his fifties or sixties in good health and CMV-seronegative. Both conserved end residues are part of each CDR3. Fields, in order: J gene, clone size, V gene, D gene, CDR3 protein. D genes are given only for firm matches. Expanded clones are given a class, and other clones once, few, many or no size at all.

j_call: TRBJ2-1; clone_size: -; v_call: TRBV11-3; d_call: TRBD2; cdr3_aa: CASSLVSGGVYEQFF
j_call: TRBJ1-6; clone_size: once; v_call: TRBV5-1; d_call: -; cdr3_aa: CASSLGPSGNSPLHF
j_call: TRBJ1-1; clone_size: few; v_call: TRBV6-6; d_call: TRBD1; cdr3_aa: CASSYGQGKPGTEAFF
j_call: TRBJ1-3; clone_size: -; v_call: TRBV6-1; d_call: -; cdr3_aa: CASSVDSGNTIYF
j_call: TRBJ1-5; clone_size: few; v_call: TRBV4-1; d_call: -; cdr3_aa: CASSQVGAQGNQPQHF
j_call: TRBJ1-2; clone_size: once; v_call: TRBV27; d_call: TRBD1; cdr3_aa: CASSFNRDSNYGYTF
j_call: TRBJ1-2; clone_size: -; v_call: TRBV5-8; d_call: TRBD1; cdr3_aa: CASSPTTGLGYTF
j_call: TRBJ2-1; clone_size: -; v_call: TRBV7-2; d_call: TRBD2; cdr3_aa: CASSLALWTSGGPYNEQFF
j_call: TRBJ1-4; clone_size: -; v_call: TRBV19; d_call: TRBD1; cdr3_aa: CASSTGQVGEKLFF
j_call: TRBJ1-6; clone_size: -; v_call: TRBV6-4; d_call: -; cdr3_aa: CASSAERDSSLHF
j_call: TRBJ1-1; clone_size: -; v_call: TRBV5-1; d_call: -; cdr3_aa: CASSFQGGTEAFF
j_call: TRBJ2-2; clone_size: -; v_call: TRBV14; d_call: TRBD1; cdr3_aa: CASSHADRATGELFF
j_call: TRBJ1-2; clone_size: -; v_call: TRBV7-2; d_call: -; cdr3_aa: CASSPGGAGDLNYGYTF
j_call: TRBJ2-7; clone_size: -; v_call: TRBV9; d_call: -; cdr3_aa: CASSPNDRGGYEQYF
j_call: TRBJ2-7; clone_size: once; v_call: TRBV10-3; d_call: -; cdr3_aa: CAIRDFTSSYEQYF
j_call: TRBJ2-3; clone_size: -; v_call: TRBV7-6; d_call: -; cdr3_aa: CASSSGPEISTDTQYF
j_call: TRBJ1-5; clone_size: -; v_call: TRBV2; d_call: -; cdr3_aa: CASSDSHSNQPQHF
j_call: TRBJ2-5; clone_size: -; v_call: TRBV10-3; d_call: -; cdr3_aa: CAISAGGRYQETQYF
j_call: TRBJ1-6; clone_size: -; v_call: TRBV11-2; d_call: -; cdr3_aa: CASSFRDSYNSPLHF
j_call: TRBJ1-4; clone_size: -; v_call: TRBV29-1; d_call: -; cdr3_aa: CSVSRVANEKLFF
j_call: TRBJ2-7; clone_size: -; v_call: TRBV7-8; d_call: TRBD1; cdr3_aa: CASSTKTGPHEQYF
j_call: TRBJ2-4; clone_size: -; v_call: TRBV4-2; d_call: TRBD1; cdr3_aa: CASSQDRTGVAKNIQYF
j_call: TRBJ1-5; clone_size: -; v_call: TRBV7-8; d_call: TRBD1; cdr3_aa: CASSHRTGRINQPQHF
j_call: TRBJ2-1; clone_size: few; v_call: TRBV30; d_call: -; cdr3_aa: CAWSAPVYGGEQFF
j_call: TRBJ1-3; clone_size: -; v_call: TRBV13; d_call: -; cdr3_aa: CASSKLSSGNTIYF
j_call: TRBJ2-2; clone_size: few; v_call: TRBV5-1; d_call: TRBD1; cdr3_aa: CASSLGTGAGNTGELFF
j_call: TRBJ2-2; clone_size: few; v_call: TRBV6-1; d_call: -; cdr3_aa: CASSEVSGDTGELFF
j_call: TRBJ2-5; clone_size: few; v_call: TRBV5-1; d_call: TRBD2; cdr3_aa: CASSSKRPSGETQYF
j_call: TRBJ1-2; clone_size: -; v_call: TRBV11-2; d_call: TRBD1; cdr3_aa: CASSLTGGRNYGYTF
j_call: TRBJ1-3; clone_size: -; v_call: TRBV6-1; d_call: -; cdr3_aa: CASTKHTVQGNTIYF
j_call: TRBJ2-4; clone_size: -; v_call: TRBV4-3; d_call: -; cdr3_aa: CASSKKNRVGDIQYF
j_call: TRBJ2-3; clone_size: -; v_call: TRBV18; d_call: -; cdr3_aa: CASSYRSTDTQYF
j_call: TRBJ2-7; clone_size: -; v_call: TRBV6-6; d_call: TRBD1; cdr3_aa: CASRGQGSSYEQYF
j_call: TRBJ2-1; clone_size: -; v_call: TRBV5-1; d_call: -; cdr3_aa: CASSPDSSEQFF
j_call: TRBJ2-6; clone_size: -; v_call: TRBV9; d_call: -; cdr3_aa: CASSVVSDGANVLTF
j_call: -; clone_size: -; v_call: TRBV6-5; d_call: -; cdr3_aa: CASRIRVNRPYEQYF
j_call: TRBJ2-1; clone_size: few; v_call: TRBV4-3; d_call: TRBD1; cdr3_aa: CASSHLTGSRYNEQFF
j_call: TRBJ1-2; clone_size: once; v_call: TRBV5-6; d_call: -; cdr3_aa: CASSSGQLRYNYGYTF
j_call: TRBJ2-2; clone_size: -; v_call: TRBV15; d_call: -; cdr3_aa: CATSRGATATGELFF
j_call: TRBJ1-5; clone_size: -; v_call: TRBV5-5; d_call: TRBD1; cdr3_aa: CASSIQGYESNQPQHF
j_call: TRBJ2-1; clone_size: few; v_call: TRBV15; d_call: TRBD2; cdr3_aa: CATSGTSVGEQFF
j_call: TRBJ2-2; clone_size: -; v_call: TRBV6-1; d_call: -; cdr3_aa: CASATHYYTGELFF
j_call: TRBJ1-3; clone_size: -; v_call: TRBV30; d_call: -; cdr3_aa: CAWTGDSGNTIYF